Below, 4 T cell receptor beta chains from the same sample are listed, as sequenced in a study of CD8 T cells in Susac syndrome. Reverse transcription of about 0.5 to 1 ug RNA was performed with random hexamers. TCRdb redid the calling of the immunoSEQ multiplex PCR reads with MiXCR, one entry per CDR3 protein. The table has 150,000 or so distinct CDR3 sequences, about 95% seen once; the top ten hold 0.15% to 0.2%. The material sequenced was CD4+ T cells from PBMCs. All receptors come from a human donor with Susac syndrome.

In DNA form, the CDR3 reads TGTGCCAGCAGTGAATATTTTGGCGGATATGGCTACACCTTC. This codes for CASSEYFGGYGYTF. V is TRBV25-1 and J is TRBJ1-2; no firm D call. Germline values: CDR1 MGHDK, CDR2 SYGVNS. The CDR3 is 14 amino acids. V lost 0 bases, J lost 5 bases, and 10 bases lay in between.

The chain carries TRBV2 and TRBJ2-4; 7 nucleotides agree with TRBD2. Germline V lookup: CDR1 SNHLY, CDR2 FYNNEI. CDR3 length: 15 amino acids. The V gene end was trimmed by 9 bases and the J gene end by 0 bases; junction bases not matched to a gene: 8. The CDR3 DNA reads as TGTGCCAGAGAAGCGGGACGTCTAGCCAAAAACATTCAGTACTTC. Its translation is CAREAGRLAKNIQYF.

A single count supports this clonotype. The gene calls are TRBV6-6 and TRBJ2-1, with 9 bases identical to TRBD2. Germline V CDR1 and CDR2: MNHNY, SVGAGI (reference sequence). This CDR3 is 15 amino acids long. The V segment lost 3 bases and the J segment 7 bases; nucleotides outside the gene matches: 7. The DNA for the CDR3 is TGTGCCAGCAGTTATAGCGGGGGAGGGTCTAATGAGCAGTTCTTC. Translation gives CASSYSGGGSNEQFF.

The V gene is TRBV6-2 or TRBV6-3, the J gene TRBJ1-2, with D possibly TRBD1 on 5 matching bases. The ends were cut back, 7 bases at V and 2 bases at J, with 11 bases in the middle. Germline V CDR1 and CDR2: MNHEY, SVGEGT. The CDR3 has 13 amino acids. The CDR3 here is CASKSTANYGYTF. The CDR3 nucleotides are TGTGCCAGCAAATCGACAGCGAACTATGGCTACACCTTC.